This T cell receptor beta chain was observed in a study of Graves' ophthalmopathy and Graves' hyperthyroidism. Study-wide points: Progression of ophthalmopathy was predicted by the model with about 67% sensitivity and roughly 74% specificity. Also, most clonotypes expanded in the thyroid above 0.001 frequency appeared in blood.

V shed 5 bases, J shed 4 bases, and the junction held 10 bases outside the gene matches. This CDR3 has 16 amino acids. CDR1 is SGHAT and CDR2 is FQNNGV in the germline V gene. RNA transcripts were the template, and TCR beta CDR3 regions were amplified from them. The workflow started with a first-round RT-PCR run with HTBI primers and then moved on to a second-round multiplex PCR. TCRdb reprocessed the multiplex PCR reads with MiXCR, giving one entry per CDR3 protein. The sample has just over 600,000 distinct CDR3 sequences, about a fifth seen once. Other autoimmune disease, uncontrolled infection, pregnancy and lactation led to exclusion. PBMCs were isolated from a roughly 9.3 ml sample of fresh peripheral blood. This clonotype was seen repeatedly, ten times or more. Its antigen is undetermined.

The rearrangement uses TRBV11-2 and TRBJ1-1; 10 bases are shared with TRBD1. The sample consisted of peripheral blood. The TCR originated in a woman aged 18-29 years with stable Graves' hyperthyroidism. Some clones in this sample may be carry-over from other donors' samples. This CDR3 is CASSARTGGKATEAFF. CDR3 nucleotide sequence: TGTGCCAGCAGCGCACGGACAGGGGGGAAGGCCACTGAAGCTTTCTTT.